The next 24 T cell receptor beta chains were all read from a single sample in a study of vaccination and CD4 T cells after COVID-19 (dated by TCRdb to 2022 to 2024). Libraries were built with PCR. Instrument used: Illumina iSeq 100. TCRdb trimmed public reads at Q25 via fastp, called clones via MiXCR and kept in-frame beta chains. Under each unique CDR3 protein, matching rows form one entry showing the most common genes and DNA. In this sample the table shows approximately 20,000 distinct CDR3 sequences, over 45% of which occur a single time. The ten largest clones represent about 1.1% of the sample. The sequencing here drew on CD4+ T cells from blood, taken after SARS-CoV-2 vaccination. The receptors here all came from a human donor who had recovered from COVID-19.

The chain links TRBV20-1 to TRBJ2-2; D not resolved. Germline CDR1 DFQATT, CDR2 SNEGSKA (reference sequence). This CDR3 spans 14 amino acids. The germline V and J ends were trimmed by 5 bases and 0 bases, with 10 bases remaining between them. The CDR3 region is CSAADGSNTGELFF. In DNA, the CDR3 is TGCAGTGCTGCGGACGGCTCGAACACCGGGGAGCTGTTTTTT.

This clonotype appeared a single time. The chain couples TRBV7-9 to TRBJ2-5, with 10 bases matching TRBD1. V gave up 3 bases and J gave up 5 bases; unmatched junction bases: 9. The CDR3 length is 16 residues. Germline V gene sequence: CDR1 SEHNR, CDR2 FQNEAQ (reference sequence). The CDR3 region is CASSLGDRGLWETQYF. The DNA for the CDR3 is TGTGCCAGCAGCTTGGGAGACAGGGGGCTTTGGGAGACCCAGTACTTC. Variable domain in full (rest from reference TRBV7-9 and TRBJ2-5): DTGVSQNPRHKITKRGQNVTFRCDPISEHNRLYWYRQTLGQGPEFLTYFQNEAQLEKSRLLSDRFSAERPKGSFSTLEIQRTEQGDSAMYLCASSLGDRGLWETQYFGPGTRLLVL.

This chain links TRBV20-1 with TRBJ2-1; 9 bases are shared with TRBD2. CDR1 is DFQATT, CDR2 SNEGSKA, per germline (reference sequence). The CDR3 sequence is 14 residues long. The junction had 4 bases not matched to a gene; V was cut back by 1 base and J by 6 bases. CDR3 DNA sequence: TGCAGTGCTAGAGGTAGCGGGAGCCGCAATGAGCAGTTCTTC. Its protein product is CSARGSGSRNEQFF.

In this sample, this clonotype turned up a few times. The V and J genes are TRBV20-1 and TRBJ1-5, with 9 bases matching TRBD1. V lost 5 bases, J lost 7 bases, and 9 bases stayed unmatched. The CDR3 runs 14 residues. The germline CDR1 and CDR2 sequences are DFQATT and SNEGSKA (reference sequence). The CDR3 loop is CSASPDRGDQPQHF. DNA of the CDR3: TGCAGTGCTTCCCCGGACAGGGGAGACCAGCCCCAGCATTTT.

The genes are TRBV30 and TRBJ2-1; D is possibly TRBD1 (6 bases). Germline CDR1 GTSNPN, CDR2 SVGIG (reference sequence). This CDR3 region has 16 residues. V was clipped by 1 base and J by 3 bases, with 16 bases between them. Written as DNA, the CDR3 is TGTGCCTGGAGTGCCCACAGGGTCCTGGTCTACAATGAGCAGTTCTTC. As protein: CAWSAHRVLVYNEQFF.

The V gene is TRBV6-1, the J gene TRBJ2-3; 11 bases agree with TRBD2. The length of the CDR3 is 16 residues. Looked up from germline, CDR1 is MNHNS and CDR2 is SASEGT. Trimming at V came to 4 bases and at J to 1 base, leaving 4 bases not matched to a gene. In nucleotides, the CDR3 is TGTGCCAGCAGTGTCGTACTAGCGGGAGGCACAGATACGCAGTATTTT. This sequence encodes CASSVVLAGGTDTQYF.

The gene calls are TRBV2 and TRBJ2-2; the D gene is possibly TRBD2 (6 bases). The germline CDR1 and CDR2 sequences are SNHLY and FYNNEI. CDR3 length: 15 amino acids. V was trimmed by 5 bases and J by 0 bases, leaving 10 bases between them. CDR3 sequence: CASSSPGANTGELFF. The CDR3 nucleotides read TGTGCCAGCAGTAGTCCGGGGGCGAACACCGGGGAGCTGTTTTTT.

This clonotype was observed a handful of times. The chain joins TRBV20-1 to TRBJ1-4, with D uncertain. V dropped 3 bases and J dropped 4 bases, with 9 bases sitting between them. The CDR3 is 13 amino acids. Germline values: CDR1 DFQATT, CDR2 SNEGSKA (reference sequence). The CDR3: CSARAQVNEKLFF. The CDR3 nucleotides read TGCAGTGCTAGGGCGCAGGTTAATGAAAAACTGTTTTTT.

This clonotype was found a few times. The chain has TRBV24-1 and TRBJ2-2; perhaps D is TRBD1 or TRBD2 (5 bases each). Germline-derived CDR1 and CDR2 are KGHDR and SFDVKD. Trimming pared 9 bases from V and 1 base from J, leaving 17 bases between. The CDR3 is 16 residues long. The CDR3 DNA is TGTGCCACCGCAGGGACGGCTGTAAAGAACACCGGGGAGCTGTTTTTT. Amino acids: CATAGTAVKNTGELFF.

The sample holds a few counts of this clonotype. The chain combines TRBV15 with TRBJ1-4; TRBD1 matches at 7 bases. The CDR3 extends over 16 amino acids. V lost 0 bases, J lost 8 bases, and 9 bases stayed unmatched. Per the germline V gene, CDR1 is LNHNV and CDR2 is YYDKDF (reference sequence). This chain's CDR3 is CATSRDGRGRREKLFF. The CDR3 DNA sequence: TGTGCCACCAGCAGAGATGGGAGGGGGCGTCGGGAAAAACTGTTTTTT.

The rearrangement links TRBV19 to TRBJ1-2; D is perhaps TRBD1 (5 bases). This CDR3 is 13 amino acids long. Trimming stripped 7 bases from V and 2 bases from J, with 11 bases between. Germline CDR1 LNHDA, CDR2 SQIVND (reference sequence). Here the CDR3 reads CASTPGLNYGYTF. The CDR3 bases are TGTGCCAGTACCCCAGGGCTCAACTATGGCTACACCTTC.

The chain is built from TRBV18 and TRBJ2-4, with 10 bases matching TRBD2. Germline-derived CDR1 and CDR2 are KGHSH and LQKENI. This CDR3 is 17 amino acids long. V dropped 3 bases and J dropped 6; count of bases not matched to a gene: 11. DNA for the CDR3: TGTGCCAGCTCACCCGAGGTAACGGGACTAGCGATAAACATTCAGTACTTC. This gives the protein CASSPEVTGLAINIQYF.

The V call is TRBV27, the J call TRBJ1-4; maybe TRBD1 (6 bases). This CDR3 comprises 17 residues. The V end was cut by 3 bases, the J end by 3 bases, with 17 bases between. The V gene's germline CDR1 is MNHEY and CDR2 SMNVEV (reference sequence). The DNA of the CDR3 is TGTGCCAGCAGTTTTGTGGGGGCGCTTACGGCTAATGAAAAACTGTTTTTT. Its translation: CASSFVGALTANEKLFF.

The chain carries TRBV7-9 and TRBJ2-2; 7 nucleotides agree with TRBD1. The J segment lost 0 bases and the V segment lost 6 bases, leaving 7 bases of the junction unmatched. This CDR3 has 16 amino acids. The germline gives CDR1 SEHNR, CDR2 FQNEAQ (reference sequence). As DNA, the CDR3 is TGTGCCAGCAGTATGCCCGGGACAGCGAACACCGGGGAGCTGTTTTTT. Translating gives CASSMPGTANTGELFF.

The chain recombines TRBV12-3 or TRBV12-4 with TRBJ2-7; tentative D call: TRBD2 (6 bases). The CDR3 is made up of 13 amino acids. V was trimmed by 1 base and J by 7 bases, leaving 11 bases between them. The CDR3 DNA reads as TGTGCCAGCAGTTTAGGGAGGGCGTGGGAGCAGTACTTC. Residues: CASSLGRAWEQYF.

The V gene is TRBV5-6, the J gene TRBJ2-3; 7 bases are shared with TRBD1. This CDR3 has 18 residues. Germline loops: CDR1 SGHDT, CDR2 YYEEEE. V lost 6 bases and J lost 0; bases outside the gene matches: 16. Here the CDR3 DNA reads TGTGCCAGCAATGTCGGGACAGATGTATCCGGGAGCACAGATACGCAGTATTTT. It codes for CASNVGTDVSGSTDTQYF. The whole variable domain, filled in from reference TRBV5-6 and TRBJ2-3, reads DAGVTQSPTHLIKTRGQQVTLRCSPKSGHDTVSWYQQALGQGPQFIFQYYEEEERQRGNFPDRFSGHQFPNYSSELNVNALLLGDSALYLCASNVGTDVSGSTDTQYFGPGTRLTVL.

The CDR3 bases are TGTGCCAGCAGTGGGCCTCAGGTTATCGGGGAGCTGTTTTTT. This gives the protein CASSGPQVIGELFF. The chain couples TRBV2 to TRBJ2-2, with unresolved D. Germline V CDR1 and CDR2: SNHLY, FYNNEI. The CDR3 loop spans 14 amino acids. V lost 4 bases, J lost 7 bases, and 13 bases lay in between. Full variable domain (remainder filled in from reference TRBV2 and TRBJ2-2): EPEVTQTPSHQVTQMGQEVILRCVPISNHLYFYWYRQILGQKVEFLVSFYNNEISEKSEIFDDQFSVERPDGSNFTLKIRSTKLEDSAMYFCASSGPQVIGELFFGEGSRLTVL.

The chain is built from TRBV19 and TRBJ2-7; 8 bases are shared with TRBD2. The length of the CDR3 is 13 residues. V lost 4 bases, J lost 3 bases, and 2 bases stayed unmatched. Germline CDR1 reads LNHDA; CDR2 reads SQIVND (reference sequence). The CDR3 loop is CASSTGTSYEQYF. Here the CDR3 DNA reads TGTGCCAGTAGTACCGGGACTAGCTACGAGCAGTACTTC.

The gene calls are TRBV2 and TRBJ2-5; possibly TRBD2 for D (5 bases). CDR1 is SNHLY, CDR2 FYNNEI, per germline. Trimming removed 6 bases at V and 5 bases at J, with 10 bases between. This CDR3 is 12 amino acids long. The DNA of the CDR3 is TGTGCCAGCAGGCTAGCTAAGGAGACCCAGTACTTC. Its translation: CASRLAKETQYF.

This clonotype has only a few counts. V is TRBV19 and J is TRBJ1-2; D perhaps matches TRBD1 (6 bases). V was pared by 6 bases and J by 5 bases, with 10 bases between. This CDR3 has 12 amino acids. CDR1 and CDR2 from the germline V gene are LNHDA and SQIVND (reference sequence). In DNA form, the CDR3 reads TGTGCCAGTAGAGCGAGGGGGTATGGCTACACCTTC. Translation: CASRARGYGYTF.

The V call is TRBV19, the J call TRBJ2-7; 8 nucleotides match TRBD2. Germline loops: CDR1 LNHDA, CDR2 SQIVND (reference sequence). The CDR3 has 17 amino acids. Losses at the gene ends were 6 bases for V and 3 bases for J; bases not matched to a gene: 16. DNA for the CDR3: TGTGCCAGTAGCAAATCGAATACCGGGACTAGTTACTACGAGCAGTACTTC. It codes for CASSKSNTGTSYYEQYF.

This clonotype was observed a handful of times. The genes are TRBV6-1 and TRBJ2-7; 8 bases are shared with TRBD1. The CDR3 has 17 residues. J was trimmed by 4 bases and V by 6 bases; bases with no gene match: 17. CDR1 is MNHNS, CDR2 SASEGT, per germline. The CDR3 spells CASSAQAGTGERYEQYF. The CDR3 nucleotides read TGTGCCAGCAGCGCCCAAGCCGGGACAGGCGAACGATACGAGCAGTACTTC.

Only a few counts were recorded for this clonotype. This chain links TRBV12-3 or TRBV12-4 with TRBJ1-2, with TRBD1 matching over 7 bases. CDR3 length equals 15 residues. The junction had 8 bases not matched to a gene; V was cut back by 1 base and J by 6 bases. CDR3 DNA: TGTGCCAGCAGTTTAGATCCTGGGACAGTCCATGGCTACACCTTC. Its protein product is CASSLDPGTVHGYTF.

V is TRBV20-1 and J is TRBJ2-1, with D perhaps matching TRBD1 or TRBD2 (5 bases each). Trimming left V 3 bases short and J 6 bases short, with 33 bases between. Germline-derived CDR1 and CDR2 are DFQATT and SNEGSKA (reference sequence). The CDR3 contains 20 residues. The CDR3 DNA sequence: TGCAGTGCTAGGGGCAGGAACCTTCGGGACCTTCCCACGTCGATCAATGAGCAGTTCTTC. Protein product: CSARGRNLRDLPTSINEQFF.